The clone carrying this TCR beta chain was observed once. This sample is part of a study of long-term antiretroviral therapy in people with HIV. The libraries were made with immunoSEQ v3.0 at survey level. Data came from immunoSEQ multiplex PCR; TCRdb stores just in-frame clones and leaves some out. The sample contains over 15,000 clones, more than 85% of which appear only once. The CDR3 is made up of 13 amino acids. V was shortened by 4 bases and J by 3 bases, with 9 bases between the two germline ends. Germline CDR1 MGHRA, CDR2 YSYEKL. The source of this sequence is a middle-aged woman with HIV. The sequencing used unsorted PBMCs, collected 0.6 years after starting antiretroviral therapy. The V and J genes are TRBV4-1 and TRBJ2-5; D might be TRBD1 (6 bases). The DNA for the CDR3 is TGCGCCAGCAGCCTCAGGACAGAAGAGACCCAGTACTTC. Protein: CASSLRTEETQYF.